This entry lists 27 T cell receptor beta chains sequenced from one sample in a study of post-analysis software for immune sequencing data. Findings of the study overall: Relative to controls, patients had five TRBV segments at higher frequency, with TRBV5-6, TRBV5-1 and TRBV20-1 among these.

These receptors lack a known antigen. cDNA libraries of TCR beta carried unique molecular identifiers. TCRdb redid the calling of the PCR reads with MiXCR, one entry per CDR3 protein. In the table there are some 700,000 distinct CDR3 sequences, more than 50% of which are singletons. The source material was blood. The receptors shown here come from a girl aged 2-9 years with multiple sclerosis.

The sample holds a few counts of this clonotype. The CDR3 sequence is CSAAGPQETQYF. The CDR3 DNA reads TGCAGTGCTGCCGGCCCCCAAGAGACCCAGTACTTC. The genes are TRBV20-1 and TRBJ2-5; D remains unclear. CDR3 length: 12 residues. Germline CDR1 and CDR2: DFQATT and SNEGSKA (reference sequence). Trimming took 5 bases from V and 1 from J, leaving 8 bases between them.

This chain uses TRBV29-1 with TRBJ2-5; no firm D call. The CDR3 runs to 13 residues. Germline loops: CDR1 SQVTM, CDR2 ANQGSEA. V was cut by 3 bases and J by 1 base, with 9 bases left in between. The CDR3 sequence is CSVDSGPQETQYF. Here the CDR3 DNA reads TGCAGCGTTGACTCAGGACCCCAAGAGACCCAGTACTTC.

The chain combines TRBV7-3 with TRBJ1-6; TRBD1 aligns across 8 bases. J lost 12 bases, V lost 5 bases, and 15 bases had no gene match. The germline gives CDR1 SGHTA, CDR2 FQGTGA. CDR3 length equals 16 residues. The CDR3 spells CASSPSAGTGSGPLHF. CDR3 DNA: TGTGCCAGCAGCCCGAGCGCCGGGACAGGCTCTGGACCCCTCCACTTT.

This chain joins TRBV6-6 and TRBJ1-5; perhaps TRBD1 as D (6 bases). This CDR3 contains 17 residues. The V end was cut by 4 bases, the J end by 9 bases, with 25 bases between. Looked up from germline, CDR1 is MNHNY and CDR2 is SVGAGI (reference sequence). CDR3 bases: TGTGCCAGCAGTTCCCAAACTCAACAGGGAGGTAGTTGGCCCCAGCATTTT. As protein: CASSSQTQQGGSWPQHF.

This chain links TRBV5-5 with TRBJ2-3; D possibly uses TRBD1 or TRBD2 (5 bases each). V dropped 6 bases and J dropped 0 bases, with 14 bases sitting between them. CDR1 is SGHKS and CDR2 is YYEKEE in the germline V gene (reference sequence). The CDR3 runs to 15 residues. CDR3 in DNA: TGTGCCAGCATTTCAACCGGGGCCAGCACAGATACGCAGTATTTT. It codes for CASISTGASTDTQYF. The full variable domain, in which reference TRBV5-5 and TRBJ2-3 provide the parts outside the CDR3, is DAGVTQSPTHLIKTRGQQVTLRCSPISGHKSVSWYQQVLGQGPQFIFQYYEKEERGRGNFPDRFSARQFPNYSSELNVNALLLGDSALYLCASISTGASTDTQYFGPGTRLTVL.

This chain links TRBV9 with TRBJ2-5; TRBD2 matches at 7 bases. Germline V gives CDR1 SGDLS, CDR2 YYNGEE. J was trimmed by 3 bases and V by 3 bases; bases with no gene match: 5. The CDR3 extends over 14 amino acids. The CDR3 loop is CASSARDYKETQYF. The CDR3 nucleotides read TGTGCCAGCAGCGCCCGGGACTATAAAGAGACCCAGTACTTC.

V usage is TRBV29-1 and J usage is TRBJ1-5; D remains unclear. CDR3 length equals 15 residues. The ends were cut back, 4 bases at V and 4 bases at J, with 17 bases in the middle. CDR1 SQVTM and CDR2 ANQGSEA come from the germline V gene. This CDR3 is CSVGRAGSKNQPQHF. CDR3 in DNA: TGCAGCGTTGGAAGAGCTGGGTCAAAAAATCAGCCCCAGCATTTT. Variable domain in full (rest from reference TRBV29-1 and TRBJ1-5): SAVISQKPSRDICQRGTSLTIQCQVDSQVTMMFWYRQQPGQSLTLIATANQGSEATYESGFVIDKFPISRPNLTFSTLTVSNMSPEDSSIYLCSVGRAGSKNQPQHFGDGTRLSIL.

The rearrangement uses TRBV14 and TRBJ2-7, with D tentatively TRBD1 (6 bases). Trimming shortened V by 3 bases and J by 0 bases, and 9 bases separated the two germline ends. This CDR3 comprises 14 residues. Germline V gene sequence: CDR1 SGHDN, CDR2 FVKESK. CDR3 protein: CASSQDSNSYEQYF. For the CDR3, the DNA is TGTGCCAGCAGCCAGGACAGCAACTCCTACGAGCAGTACTTC.

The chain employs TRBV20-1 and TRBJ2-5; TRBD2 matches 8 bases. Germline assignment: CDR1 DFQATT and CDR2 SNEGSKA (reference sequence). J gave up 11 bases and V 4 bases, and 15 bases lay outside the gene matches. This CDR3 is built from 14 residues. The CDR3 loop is CSAMGGGGLNEQYF. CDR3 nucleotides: TGCAGTGCTATGGGAGGCGGGGGGTTAAATGAGCAGTACTTC.

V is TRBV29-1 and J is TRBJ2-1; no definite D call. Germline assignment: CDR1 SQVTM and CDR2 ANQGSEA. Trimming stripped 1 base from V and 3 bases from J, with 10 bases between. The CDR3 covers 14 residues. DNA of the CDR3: TGCAGCGTTGAAGGGTCAAGGGACTACAATGAGCAGTTCTTC. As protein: CSVEGSRDYNEQFF.

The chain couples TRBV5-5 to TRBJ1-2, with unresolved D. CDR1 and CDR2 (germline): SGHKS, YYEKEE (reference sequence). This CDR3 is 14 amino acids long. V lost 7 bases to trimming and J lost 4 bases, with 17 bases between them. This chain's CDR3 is CASRLTAGLYGYTF. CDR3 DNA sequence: TGTGCCAGCCGCCTTACCGCAGGTCTCTATGGCTACACCTTC.

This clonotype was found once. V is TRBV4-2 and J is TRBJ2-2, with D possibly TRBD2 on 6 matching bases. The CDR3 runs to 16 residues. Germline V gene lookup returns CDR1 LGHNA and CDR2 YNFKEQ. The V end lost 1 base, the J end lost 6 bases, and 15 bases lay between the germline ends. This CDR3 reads CASSQVAGTKPGELFF. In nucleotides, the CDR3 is TGTGCCAGCAGCCAAGTGGCGGGAACAAAACCCGGGGAGCTGTTTTTT.

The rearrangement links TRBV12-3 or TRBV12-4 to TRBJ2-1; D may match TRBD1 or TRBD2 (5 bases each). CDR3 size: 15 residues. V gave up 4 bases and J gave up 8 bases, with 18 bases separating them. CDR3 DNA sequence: TGTGCCAGCAGTTCGGGGCTAGAACTCGTCGATGAGCAGTTCTTC. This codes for CASSSGLELVDEQFF.

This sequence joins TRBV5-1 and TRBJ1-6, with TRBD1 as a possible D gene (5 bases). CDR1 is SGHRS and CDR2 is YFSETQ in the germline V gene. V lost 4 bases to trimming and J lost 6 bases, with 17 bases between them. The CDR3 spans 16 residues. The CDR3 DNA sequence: TGCGCCAGCAGCCCCATGGGGCAGACGACTAATTCACCCCTCCACTTT. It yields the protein CASSPMGQTTNSPLHF.

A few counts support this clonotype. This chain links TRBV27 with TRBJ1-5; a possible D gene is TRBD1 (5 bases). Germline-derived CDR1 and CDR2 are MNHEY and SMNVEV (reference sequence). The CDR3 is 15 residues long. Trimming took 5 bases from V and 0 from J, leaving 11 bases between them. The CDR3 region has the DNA TGTGCCAGCAGTCCGGGACTGGATAGCAATCAGCCCCAGCATTTT. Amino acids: CASSPGLDSNQPQHF.

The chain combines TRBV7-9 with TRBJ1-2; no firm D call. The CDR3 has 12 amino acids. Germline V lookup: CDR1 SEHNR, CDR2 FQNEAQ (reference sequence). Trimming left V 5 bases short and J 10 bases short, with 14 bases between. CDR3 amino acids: CASSPGPRHYTF. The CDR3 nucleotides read TGTGCCAGCAGCCCCGGGCCCCGGCACTACACCTTC. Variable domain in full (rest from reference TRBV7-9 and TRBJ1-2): DTGVSQNPRHKITKRGQNVTFRCDPISEHNRLYWYRQTLGQGPEFLTYFQNEAQLEKSRLLSDRFSAERPKGSFSTLEIQRTEQGDSAMYLCASSPGPRHYTFGSGTRLTVV.

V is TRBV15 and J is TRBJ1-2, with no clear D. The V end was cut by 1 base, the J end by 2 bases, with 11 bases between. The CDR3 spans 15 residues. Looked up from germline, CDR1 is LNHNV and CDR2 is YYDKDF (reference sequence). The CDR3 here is CATSRASGSNYGYTF. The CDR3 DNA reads TGTGCCACCAGCAGAGCTTCCGGATCGAACTATGGCTACACCTTC.

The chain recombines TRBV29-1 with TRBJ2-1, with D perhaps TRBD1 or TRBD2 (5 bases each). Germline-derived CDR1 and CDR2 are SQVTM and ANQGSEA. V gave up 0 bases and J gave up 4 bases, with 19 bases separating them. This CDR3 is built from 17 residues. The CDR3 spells CSVEDPGREGTYNEQFF. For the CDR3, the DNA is TGCAGCGTTGAAGATCCGGGGCGCGAAGGTACTTACAATGAGCAGTTCTTC.

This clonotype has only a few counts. The CDR3 loop reads CASRKYRGGFYEQYF. The CDR3 coding sequence is TGCGCCAGCAGGAAATACAGGGGGGGTTTCTACGAGCAGTACTTC. The chain recombines TRBV5-1 with TRBJ2-7; D possibly corresponds to TRBD1 (8 bases). Trimming left V 5 bases short and J 3 bases short, with 18 bases between. The CDR3 covers 15 residues. From germline, CDR1 is SGHRS and CDR2 YFSETQ.

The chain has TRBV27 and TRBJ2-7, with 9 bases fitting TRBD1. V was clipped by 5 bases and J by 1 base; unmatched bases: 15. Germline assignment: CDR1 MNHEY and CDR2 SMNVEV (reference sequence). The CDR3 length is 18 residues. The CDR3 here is CASSDPTGGAARSYEQYF. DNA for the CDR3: TGTGCCAGCAGTGACCCTACAGGGGGCGCAGCAAGGTCCTACGAGCAGTACTTC.

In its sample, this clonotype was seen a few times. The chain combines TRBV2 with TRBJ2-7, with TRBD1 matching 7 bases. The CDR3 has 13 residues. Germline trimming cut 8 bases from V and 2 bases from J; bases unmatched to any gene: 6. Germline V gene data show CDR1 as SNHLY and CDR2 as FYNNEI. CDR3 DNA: TGTGCCAGCCGTGGGACAGACGCCTACGAGCAGTACTTC. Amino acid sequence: CASRGTDAYEQYF.

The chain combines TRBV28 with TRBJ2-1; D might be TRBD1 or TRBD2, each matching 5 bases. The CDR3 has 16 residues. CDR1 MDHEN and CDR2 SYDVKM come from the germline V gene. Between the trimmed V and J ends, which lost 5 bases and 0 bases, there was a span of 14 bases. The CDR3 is CASSTSGRLSYNEQFF. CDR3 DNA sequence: TGTGCCAGCAGTACCTCAGGGAGACTCTCCTACAATGAGCAGTTCTTC.

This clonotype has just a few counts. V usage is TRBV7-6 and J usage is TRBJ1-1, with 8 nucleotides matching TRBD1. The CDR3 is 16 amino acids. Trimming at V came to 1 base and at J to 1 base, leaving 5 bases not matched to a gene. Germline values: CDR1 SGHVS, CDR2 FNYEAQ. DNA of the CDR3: TGTGCCAGCAGCTTAGGGCAGGGGGCCACGAACACTGAAGCTTTCTTT. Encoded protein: CASSLGQGATNTEAFF.

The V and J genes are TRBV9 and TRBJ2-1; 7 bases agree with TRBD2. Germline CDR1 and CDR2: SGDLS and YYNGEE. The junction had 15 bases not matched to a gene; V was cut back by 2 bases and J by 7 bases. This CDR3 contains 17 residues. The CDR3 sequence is CASSVLDGGSGRNEQFF. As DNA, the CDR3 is TGTGCCAGCAGCGTCCTTGATGGCGGGAGTGGTCGGAATGAGCAGTTCTTC.

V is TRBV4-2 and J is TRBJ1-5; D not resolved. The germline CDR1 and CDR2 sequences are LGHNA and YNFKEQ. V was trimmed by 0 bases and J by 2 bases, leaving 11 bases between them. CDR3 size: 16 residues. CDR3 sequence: CASSQDGQEGNQPQHF. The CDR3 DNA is TGTGCCAGCAGCCAAGATGGCCAGGAGGGCAATCAGCCCCAGCATTTT.

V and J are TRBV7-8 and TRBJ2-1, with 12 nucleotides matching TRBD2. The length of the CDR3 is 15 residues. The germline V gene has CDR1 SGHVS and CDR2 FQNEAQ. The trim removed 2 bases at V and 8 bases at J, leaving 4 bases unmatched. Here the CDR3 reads CASSLTSGGTYEQFF. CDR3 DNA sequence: TGTGCCAGCAGCTTAACTAGCGGGGGGACCTATGAGCAGTTCTTC.

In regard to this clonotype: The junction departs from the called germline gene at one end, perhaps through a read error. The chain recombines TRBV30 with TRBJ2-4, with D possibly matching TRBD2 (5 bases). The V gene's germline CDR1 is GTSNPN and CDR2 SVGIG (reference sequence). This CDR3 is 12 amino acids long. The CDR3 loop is CAWGVRGDIQYF. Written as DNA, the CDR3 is TGTGCCTGGGGTGTACGGGGTGACATTCAGTACTTC.